These 15 T cell receptor beta chains came from one sample sequenced in a study of blood T cell repertoires in COVID-19. Sequencing was performed with immunoSEQ multiplex PCR; in TCRdb, only in-frame clones are kept and a portion is missing. The repertoire includes around 20,000 clones, 80% to 90% of them detected once, and 11% sits in the top ten. Sequences were obtained from peripheral blood. The receptor set was obtained from a human donor in a cohort sampled during active COVID-19.

The chain is built from TRBV6-2 or TRBV6-3 and TRBJ2-4; D call uncertain. Trimming pared 6 bases from V and 2 bases from J, leaving 20 bases between. The germline gives CDR1 MNHEY, CDR2 SVGEGT. The length of the CDR3 is 17 residues. CDR3 nucleotide sequence: TGTGCCAGCAGCTCTGGATACGTGTCCGGGTCCAAAAACATTCAGTACTTC. Protein product: CASSSGYVSGSKNIQYF.

This clone was recorded a few times. This chain links TRBV7-9 with TRBJ1-5; TRBD1 agrees at 7 bases. Germline values: CDR1 SEHNR, CDR2 FQNEAQ (reference sequence). Germline trimming cut 5 bases from V and 0 bases from J; bases unmatched to any gene: 7. The CDR3 length is 16 residues. The CDR3, as DNA: TGTGCCAGCAGCGACGGGACAGTTTATAGCAATCAGCCCCAGCATTTT. This translates into CASSDGTVYSNQPQHF.

This clone appeared once. V usage is TRBV2 and J usage is TRBJ2-3, with TRBD2 as a possible D gene (5 bases). Germline V CDR1 and CDR2: SNHLY, FYNNEI. Trimming left V 8 bases short and J 0 bases short, with 6 bases between. The CDR3 is 12 amino acids. This chain's CDR3 is CASRGSTDTQYF. The CDR3 nucleotides read TGTGCCAGCCGGGGTAGCACAGATACGCAGTATTTT.

The chain recombines TRBV10-3 with TRBJ2-1, with 11 bases aligning to TRBD2. Trimming took 0 bases from V and 0 from J; bases not matched to a gene: 7. The CDR3 consists of 19 residues. CDR1 is ENHRY and CDR2 is SYGVKD in the germline V gene. The CDR3 DNA is TGTGCCATCAGTGAGTCTGGGACTAGCGGCTACAGCTCCTACAATGAGCAGTTCTTC. This gives the protein CAISESGTSGYSSYNEQFF.

The CDR3 DNA is TGTGCCAGTAGTATAGAGACGGACAGGGTGAGGCAGTTCTTC. Translated, it gives CASSIETDRVRQFF. The V call is TRBV19, the J call TRBJ2-1; TRBD1 matches at 8 bases. Trimming cost V 0 bases and J 12 bases; bases outside gene matches: 7. The CDR3 length is 14 residues. Germline CDR1 and CDR2: LNHDA and SQIVND (reference sequence).

V is TRBV7-2 and J is TRBJ1-5; D is unresolved. Trimming shortened V by 1 base and J by 7 bases, and 17 bases separated the two germline ends. Germline values: CDR1 SGHTA, CDR2 FQGNSA. The CDR3 length is 16 residues. CDR3 in amino acids: CASSLVAAPEQQPQHF. The CDR3 DNA reads TGTGCCAGCAGCTTAGTAGCTGCGCCGGAGCAACAGCCCCAGCATTTT.

The rearrangement uses TRBV5-1 and TRBJ2-7, with D perhaps TRBD1 (6 bases). V gave up 0 bases and J gave up 0 bases, with 10 bases separating them. The CDR3 spans 15 residues. The V gene's germline CDR1 is SGHRS and CDR2 YFSETQ. CDR3 nucleotides: TGCGCCAGCAGCTTGGCAGGGGTGAGCTCCTACGAGCAGTACTTC. It yields the protein CASSLAGVSSYEQYF.

The CDR3 DNA sequence: TGTGCCAGCAGCTTAGGCGGGACTTTATCCAAAAACATTCAGTACTTC. It codes for CASSLGGTLSKNIQYF. This sequence joins TRBV7-2 and TRBJ2-4; a weak D match, TRBD2 (6 bases). The length of the CDR3 is 16 residues. Germline CDR1 is SGHTA and CDR2 is FQGNSA. Trimming took off 1 base at V and 2 bases at J, with 12 bases between the two ends.

The sample holds one count of this clone. V usage is TRBV7-3 and J usage is TRBJ2-1; the match to TRBD2 covers 7 bases. The CDR3 has 14 residues. After removal of 0 bases from V and 15 bases from J, the junction contained 11 bases not matched to a gene. CDR1 and CDR2 from the germline V gene are SGHTA and FQGTGA. The chain's CDR3 is CASSLTGEGRAPFF. CDR3 in DNA: TGTGCCAGCAGCTTAACGGGGGAGGGGAGAGCTCCGTTCTTC. Combining the CDR3 with reference TRBV7-3 and TRBJ2-1 gives the whole variable domain GAGVSQTPSNKVTEKGKYVELRCDPISGHTALYWYRQSLGQGPEFLIYFQGTGAADDSGLPNDRFFAVRPEGSVSTLKIQRTERGDSAVYLCASSLTGEGRAPFFGPGTRLTVL.

The chain combines TRBV6-1 with TRBJ2-5, with 7 bases lining up with TRBD1. Germline CDR1 reads MNHNS; CDR2 reads SASEGT. There are 12 residues in the CDR3. The chain's CDR3 is CASSKGAGTQYF. The CDR3 coding sequence is TGTGCGTCTTCAAAGGGGGCCGGGACCCAGTACTTC.

This chain links TRBV7-2 with TRBJ2-7, with 9 bases aligning to TRBD1. This CDR3 comprises 15 residues. The germline V gene has CDR1 SGHTA and CDR2 FQGNSA. V dropped 4 bases and J dropped 2; count of bases not matched to a gene: 6. CDR3 sequence reads: CASSSVWDRAYEQYF. Here the CDR3 DNA reads TGTGCCAGCAGCTCCGTTTGGGACAGGGCCTACGAGCAGTACTTC. Supplemented by reference TRBV7-2 and TRBJ2-7, the full variable domain reads GAGVSQSPSNKVTEKGKDVELRCDPISGHTALYWYRQSLGQGLEFLIYFQGNSAPDKSGLPSDRFSAERTGGSVSTLTIQRTQQEDSAVYLCASSSVWDRAYEQYFGPGTRLTVT.

The chain is built from TRBV27 and TRBJ2-7; 10 bases agree with TRBD1. The ends lost 0 bases at V and 4 bases at J; junction bases unmatched: 3. The CDR3 spans 15 residues. Germline assignment: CDR1 MNHEY and CDR2 SMNVEV (reference sequence). The DNA of the CDR3 is TGTGCCAGCAGTTTATCGACAGGGGGCACGTACGAGCAGTACTTC. Protein: CASSLSTGGTYEQYF.

The chain recombines TRBV7-8 with TRBJ2-7; 10 bases map to TRBD1. This CDR3 contains 15 residues. The junction had 5 bases not matched to a gene; V was cut back by 4 bases and J by 2 bases. Germline-derived CDR1 and CDR2 are SGHVS and FQNEAQ. The CDR3 reads CASSSIGTGAYEQYF. CDR3 bases: TGTGCCAGCAGCTCAATCGGGACAGGGGCCTACGAGCAGTACTTC. Full variable domain (rest looked up from reference TRBV7-8 and TRBJ2-7): GAGVSQSPRYKVAKRGQDVALRCDPISGHVSLFWYQQALGQGPEFLTYFQNEAQLDKSGLPSDRFFAERPEGSVSTLKIQRTQQEDSAVYLCASSSIGTGAYEQYFGPGTRLTVT.

A note on this clone: Because the CDR3's place on the DNA is in doubt, the DNA is left out and the CDR3 is given as listed by TCRdb. CDR3 residues: CASSSSDSTVREQYF. This rearrangement joins TRBV28 to TRBJ2-7; the D call TRBD2 from the table was never checked on the DNA. The CDR3 numbers 15 amino acids, ends counted. In germline, CDR1 is MDHEN, CDR2 SYDVKM.

The rearrangement uses TRBV14 and TRBJ2-3; 10 bases are a match to TRBD2. J was trimmed by 7 bases and V by 3 bases; bases with no gene match: 10. This CDR3 has 16 residues. Germline V gives CDR1 SGHDN, CDR2 FVKESK. The CDR3: CASSQGASGSWNTQYF. CDR3 DNA sequence: TGTGCCAGCAGCCAGGGAGCTAGCGGGAGTTGGAATACGCAGTATTTT.